The sequence of this T cell receptor beta chain was determined in a study of metastatic and nonmetastatic thyroid tumors. Study context: For malignant and benign thyroid patients, tumor or nodule tissue and blood were the sources whose repertoires were compared.

Study results and limitations: In blood and tumor, TCR beta diversity was reportedly significantly higher in malignant thyroid tumors than in benign nodules.

This clone was counted many times. Its specificity is unknown. Thyroid surgery had not been preceded by any treatment in any patient. TCRdb reanalyzed the PCR reads via MiXCR. The sample shows over 20,000 clones, under 30% of them seen only once. This CDR3 is 13 amino acids long. The J segment lost 8 bases and the V segment lost 6 bases, leaving 7 bases of the junction unmatched. The germline CDR1 and CDR2 sequences are SNHLY and FYNNEI. Input material: tumor tissue. The source is a male donor with papillary thyroid cancer or a benign thyroid nodule (not recorded which). Some clones in this sample may be carry-over from other donors' samples. V and J are TRBV2 and TRBJ1-2; 9 bases map to TRBD1. CDR3 sequence reads: CASSLDRGGGYTF. CDR3 nucleotide sequence: TGTGCCAGCAGCCTGGACAGGGGTGGGGGCTACACCTTC.